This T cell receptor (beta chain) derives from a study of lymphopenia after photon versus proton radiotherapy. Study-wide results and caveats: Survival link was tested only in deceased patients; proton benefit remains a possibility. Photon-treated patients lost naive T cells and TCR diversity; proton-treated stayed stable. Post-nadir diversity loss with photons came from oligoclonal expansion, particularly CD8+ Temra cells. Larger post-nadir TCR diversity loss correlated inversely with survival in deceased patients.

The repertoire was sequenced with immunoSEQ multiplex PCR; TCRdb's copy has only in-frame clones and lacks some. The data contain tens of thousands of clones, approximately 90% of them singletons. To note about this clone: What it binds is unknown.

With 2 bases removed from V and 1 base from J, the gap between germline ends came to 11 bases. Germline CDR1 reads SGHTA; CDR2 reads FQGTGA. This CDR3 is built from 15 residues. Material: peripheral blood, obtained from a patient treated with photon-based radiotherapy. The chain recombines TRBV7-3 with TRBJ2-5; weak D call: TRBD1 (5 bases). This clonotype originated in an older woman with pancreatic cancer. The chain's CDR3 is CASSLSGQSQETQYF. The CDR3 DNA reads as TGTGCCAGCAGCTTATCCGGACAAAGCCAAGAGACCCAGTACTTC.